The following is a T cell receptor beta chain sequence with its context. This clonotype came up many times. The antigen it binds to is not known. One end of the junction varies from germline; a read error may be responsible. CDR3 length: 19 amino acids, cysteine to phenylalanine. The read is trimmed to its CDR3 DNA, 57 bases read in frame from base 1. CDR1 is given as SGHVS and CDR2 as FNYEAQ, both from the germline V gene. The sample is drawn from a study of T-cell reconstitution after alpha-beta-depleted transplantation in children (dated by TCRdb to the mid-2010s). As for the study more broadly: T-cell immune reconstitution after TCRalphabeta/CD19-depleted allogeneic hematopoietic cell transplantation in children was quantitatively tracked in the study by means of TCR repertoire profiling. General findings and caveats noted by the study authors: Over subsequent months, a decline in hyperexpanded clone frequencies was noted, and after one year, T-cell counts and TCRbeta diversity were mostly ascribed to newly produced T cells. The apparently early alphabetaT-cell count recovery about two months after transplant was reportedly dependent on only several hundred rapidly expanded clones derived from non-depleted graft cells. The high TCRbeta diversity at day 60 in some patients was ascribed to recipient T cells and intrathymic progenitors that had survived conditioning.

This specimen's time point label, interpreted: day 60 (about 2 months) after transplantation. What this sample's treatment or condition label stands for: allogeneic hematopoietic cell transplantation with graft depleted of TCRalphabeta T cells and CD19 B cells. TCRalphabeta/CD19-depleted allogeneic hematopoietic cell grafts were given to the transplant recipients, all of whom were children. The receptor library was made with PCR. The instrument given in TCRdb is Illumina HiSeq 2500. TCR library preparation used molecular barcoding, with unique molecular identifiers applied to normalize quantification of the TCRbeta repertoire. The raw public data were reprocessed by TCRdb itself: fastp quality trimming at Q25, MiXCR clonotype calling, in-frame beta chains only. CDR3 protein sequences are deduplicated, and each keeps its most common genes and DNA. This sample holds tens of thousands of distinct CDR3 sequences; under 8% were observed only once. In total, the top ten clones hold over 25% of the sample.

The sequences come from peripheral blood, collected 60 days after TCRalphabeta/CD19-depleted stem cell transplant. The receptor comes from a child under two years old who had a stem cell transplant for acute myeloid leukemia, so the T cells may come from the graft donor. Recombination linked TRBV7-6 to TRBJ2-1; 9 bases in the junction line up with TRBD2. The CDR3 corresponds to CASTLLRTSAIGPYNEQFF. Read as DNA, the sequence is TGTGCCAGCACCTTACTTAGGACTAGCGCCATCGGACCTTACAATGAGCAGTTCTTC. When the CDR3 is completed using the reference TRBV7-6 and TRBJ2-1 genes on either side, the full variable domain is GAGVSQSPRYKVTKRGQDVALRCDPISGHVSLYWYRQALGQGPEFLTYFNYEAQQDKSGLPNDRFSAERPEGSISTLTIQRTEQRDSAMYRCASTLLRTSAIGPYNEQFFGPGTRLTVL.